This is a list of T cell receptor beta chains from one sample in a study of cytomegalovirus exposure and HLA in healthy donors. Method: immunoSEQ multiplex PCR; TCRdb's copy keeps in-frame clones and lacks some. Among some 130,000 clones listed, roughly 75% were seen once. The material sequenced was PBMCs. These receptors all stem from a man younger than 40 in good health. The CDR3 runs from the conserved cysteine through the conserved F or W. The order of the fields is clone size, V gene, D gene, J gene, CDR3 protein, CDR3 DNA. A D gene is named only where the DNA matches it firmly. Expanded clones are given a class, and other clones once, few, many or no size at all.

few	TRBV5-4	TRBD2	TRBJ2-3	CASSNKGEPSGRDTQYF	TGTGCCAGCAGTAACAAAGGGGAGCCTAGCGGGAGGGATACGCAGTATTTT
-	TRBV5-8	TRBD1	TRBJ1-5	CASSLVRTGISNQPQHF	TGTGCCAGCAGCTTGGTTAGGACAGGGATTAGCAATCAGCCCCAGCATTTT
-	TRBV4-1	-	TRBJ1-5	CASSQLTGDNQPQHF	TGCGCCAGCAGCCAGTTGACAGGAGACAATCAGCCCCAGCATTTT
-	TRBV7-6	TRBD2	TRBJ2-7	CASSQGPGLAGHPGSYEQYF	TGTGCCAGCAGCCAAGGCCCGGGACTAGCGGGGCACCCCGGGTCCTACGAGCAGTACTTC
-	TRBV19	-	TRBJ1-4	CASSIGRVSEKLFF	TGTGCCAGTAGTATCGGGAGGGTGAGTGAAAAACTGTTTTTT
-	TRBV7-6	TRBD1	TRBJ2-1	CASSYAGTGYNEQFF	TGTGCCAGCAGCTATGCCGGGACAGGCTACAATGAGCAGTTCTTC
-	TRBV19	-	TRBJ2-7	CASSIISAGEQYF	TGTGCCAGTAGTATAATCTCCGCGGGCGAGCAGTACTTC
-	TRBV27	-	TRBJ2-3	CASGGSAADTQYF	TGTGCCAGCGGGGGGAGCGCCGCAGATACGCAGTATTTT
-	TRBV7-2	TRBD2	TRBJ2-7	CASSSTSGSSPSYEQYF	TGTGCCAGCAGCTCAACTAGCGGGAGTAGTCCGTCCTACGAGCAGTACTTC
-	TRBV5-5	-	TRBJ1-4	CASSTPVQANEKLFF	TGTGCCAGCAGCACCCCTGTACAGGCTAATGAAAAACTGTTTTTT
few	TRBV29-1	TRBD1	TRBJ1-1	CSVEPGQGGLNTEAFF	TGCAGCGTTGAGCCGGGACAGGGAGGACTAAACACTGAAGCTTTCTTT
-	TRBV28	-	TRBJ1-2	CASSWQGITGYTF	TGTGCCAGCAGTTGGCAGGGAATAACTGGCTACACCTTC
-	TRBV19	-	TRBJ1-5	CASRPQGNQPQHF	TGTGCCTCTCGCCCGCAGGGAAATCAGCCCCAGCATTTT
-	TRBV30	TRBD2	TRBJ2-1	CAWSVMGLAGGSSYNEQFF	TGTGCCTGGAGTGTAATGGGCCTAGCGGGAGGATCCTCCTACAATGAGCAGTTCTTC
-	TRBV19	-	TRBJ1-2	CASSPLDRTYGYTF	TGTGCCAGTAGTCCCTTAGACAGGACCTATGGCTACACCTTC
few	TRBV28	-	TRBJ1-4	CASSEMTGGAEKLFF	TGTGCCAGCAGTGAGATGACAGGTGGGGCTGAAAAACTGTTTTTT
once	TRBV7-9	TRBD1	TRBJ1-5	CSSSLDRGRDQPQHF	TGTTCCAGCAGCTTGGACAGGGGAAGGGATCAGCCCCAGCATTTT
-	TRBV9	-	TRBJ2-7	CASSVGTASEQYF	TGTGCCAGCAGCGTGGGCACCGCAAGCGAGCAGTACTTC
-	TRBV4-3	TRBD2	TRBJ2-1	CASSQQREAYNEQFF	TGCGCCAGCAGCCAACAGCGGGAGGCTTACAATGAGCAGTTCTTC
-	TRBV11-3	TRBD2	TRBJ2-2	CASSPRVAGVSGELFF	TGTGCCAGCAGCCCTCGGGTAGCGGGAGTGTCCGGGGAGCTGTTTTTT
few	TRBV7-9	-	TRBJ2-5	CASSPDRIQRTQYF	TGTGCCAGCAGCCCAGACAGGATCCAAAGGACCCAGTACTTC
-	TRBV10-3	TRBD1	TRBJ2-7	CAISPGQVSSYEQYF	TGTGCCATCAGCCCCGGACAGGTGAGCTCCTACGAGCAGTACTTC
-	TRBV27	-	TRBJ1-1	CASSLSRSNTEAFF	TGTGCCAGCAGTTTGTCGCGCTCAAACACTGAAGCTTTCTTT
-	TRBV18	-	TRBJ1-4	CASSLSSNEKLFF	TGTGCCAGCTCACTCTCTTCTAATGAAAAACTGTTTTTT
few	TRBV2	-	TRBJ2-1	CASNPGQTYNEQFF	TGTGCCAGCAACCCGGGACAAACCTACAATGAGCAGTTCTTC
-	TRBV7-3	TRBD1	TRBJ2-7	CASSLGTGGGKSYEQYF	TGTGCCAGCAGCTTAGGTACAGGGGGCGGTAAGTCCTACGAGCAGTACTTC
-	TRBV6-5	TRBD1	TRBJ1-5	CASRLTGDSNQPQHF	TGTGCCAGCAGACTGACAGGGGATAGCAATCAGCCCCAGCATTTT
-	TRBV7-2	-	TRBJ2-3	CASSLNGRRTQYF	TGTGCCAGCAGCTTAAACGGGAGACGTACGCAGTATTTT
-	TRBV7-8	TRBD2	TRBJ2-1	CASSSWTSGRENYNEQFF	TGTGCCAGCAGCTCATGGACTAGCGGGAGGGAAAACTACAATGAGCAGTTCTTC
-	TRBV28	TRBD1	TRBJ1-2	CASSQDRGNGYTF	TGTGCCAGCAGCCAGGACAGGGGGAATGGCTACACCTTC
-	TRBV4-3	TRBD2	TRBJ2-1	CASSQGTSPKFIDEQFF	TGCGCCAGCAGCCAAGGGACTAGCCCTAAGTTTATCGATGAGCAGTTCTTC
-	TRBV7-9	TRBD2	TRBJ2-7	CSSSQRLAGRSYEQYF	TGTTCCAGCAGCCAAAGACTAGCGGGTCGCTCCTACGAGCAGTACTTC
-	TRBV19	-	TRBJ2-2	CASSIQGSGTGELFF	TGTGCCAGTAGTATCCAGGGGTCGGGCACCGGGGAGCTGTTTTTT
once	TRBV4-1	-	TRBJ1-1	CASSQGKGMNTEAFF	TGCGCCAGCAGCCAAGGTAAGGGGATGAACACTGAAGCTTTCTTT
-	TRBV18	-	TRBJ1-2	CASSQQSDSNFYGYTF	TGTGCCAGCTCGCAACAATCCGACAGCAACTTCTATGGCTACACCTTC
-	TRBV6-5	-	TRBJ2-2	CASSNQGTGELFF	TGTGCCAGCAGCAATCAGGGTACCGGGGAGCTGTTTTTT
-	TRBV25-1	-	TRBJ1-4	CASSRVINEKLFF	TGTGCCAGCAGCCGGGTCATTAATGAAAAACTGTTTTTT
-	TRBV5-6	-	TRBJ2-5	CASSPVGAGLETQYF	TGTGCCAGCAGCCCGGTCGGTGCAGGGTTGGAGACCCAGTACTTC
once	TRBV14	-	TRBJ1-5	CASSRSGWDQPQHF	TGTGCCAGCAGCCGCTCAGGTTGGGATCAGCCCCAGCATTTT
-	TRBV5-1	-	TRBJ1-2	CASSKTGTDGGYTF	TGCGCCAGCAGTAAAACAGGGACCGACGGGGGCTACACCTTC
-	TRBV5-4	TRBD1	TRBJ2-7	CASSLRDRGRYEQYF	TGTGCCAGCAGCCTCCGGGACAGGGGTAGGTACGAGCAGTACTTC
once	TRBV7-2	-	TRBJ1-1	CASSLEGGKGTEAFF	TGTGCCAGCAGCTTAGAGGGAGGGAAGGGCACTGAAGCTTTCTTT
once	TRBV4-1	TRBD2	TRBJ2-3	CASSLAGGGPDTQYF	TGCGCCAGCAGCCTAGCGGGGGGGGGCCCAGATACGCAGTATTTT
-	TRBV9	TRBD2	TRBJ2-1	CASSVLGSGSSYNEQFF	TGTGCCAGCAGCGTATTGGGTAGCGGGAGCTCCTACAATGAGCAGTTCTTC
-	TRBV5-4	TRBD1	TRBJ2-3	CASSAMTGILTDTQYF	TGTGCCAGCAGCGCCATGACAGGGATTCTCACAGATACGCAGTATTTT
-	TRBV6-6	-	TRBJ2-7	CASGAGNEQYF	TGTGCCAGCGGGGCAGGGAACGAGCAGTACTTC
few	TRBV29-1	-	TRBJ2-3	CSVEESRVGTDTQYF	TGCAGCGTTGAAGAGAGCAGGGTTGGGACAGATACGCAGTATTTT
few	TRBV7-9	-	TRBJ2-5	CSSSPDRIQRTQYF	TGTTCCAGCAGCCCAGACAGGATCCAAAGGACCCAGTACTTC
-	TRBV11-3	-	TRBJ2-1	CASSPEWLAANNEQFF	TGTGCCAGCAGCCCCGAGTGGTTAGCGGCTAACAATGAGCAGTTCTTC
-	TRBV6-5	TRBD2	TRBJ2-1	CASRAGGRGQNEQFF	TGTGCCAGCAGAGCAGGCGGGAGGGGACAGAATGAGCAGTTCTTC
-	TRBV29-1	TRBD2	TRBJ2-5	CSIRLAGVGETQYF	TGCAGCATCAGACTAGCGGGAGTGGGGGAGACCCAGTACTTC